The rows below give T cell receptor beta chains drawn from one sample of a study of TIL therapy for anti-PD-1-resistant metastatic lung cancer. Assay used: immunoSEQ multiplex PCR; TCRdb lists only in-frame clones, some missing. The table has about 55,000 clones, more than 80% seen once; the top ten hold roughly 3%. The sequencing here drew on blood, taken at baseline. These receptors were collected from a person aged 25 to 85 with non-small cell lung cancer. Both conserved end residues are part of each CDR3.

V	J	CDR3
TRBV18	TRBJ2-7	CASSYEQYEQYF
TRBV5-6	TRBJ2-3	CASSSVENTDTQYF
TRBV6-5	TRBJ2-5	CASSYSLAGAETQYF
TRBV4-2	TRBJ2-3	CASSQDLRGVSTDTQYF
TRBV27	TRBJ2-5	CASSAGRGAGTQYF
TRBV7-3	TRBJ2-1	CASSLTYSGSEQFF
TRBV6-2/TRBV6-3	TRBJ2-5	CASSYVGSQGETQYF
TRBV7-3	TRBJ2-1	CASSSGTSGYNEQFF
TRBV5-4	TRBJ1-2	CASSLTGGLLAYGYTF
TRBV6-5	TRBJ1-1	CASSYSTGLEAFF
TRBV15	TRBJ2-2	CATSERGGLAGSGELFF
TRBV3-1/TRBV3-2	TRBJ2-2	CASSPLNTGELFF
TRBV6-5	TRBJ2-1	CASSYSAQVVDNEQFF
TRBV7-9	TRBJ2-4	CASSVTGSPKNIQYF
TRBV9	TRBJ2-1	CASSAPYNEQFF
TRBV15	TRBJ2-1	CATSRDWRSSYNEQFF
TRBV30	TRBJ1-1	CAWSGAIEAFF
TRBV4-3	TRBJ2-7	CASSQGILWRSAANYEQYF
TRBV27	TRBJ2-5	CASRSSGARPQYF
TRBV6-6	TRBJ2-1	CASMDSSYNEQFF